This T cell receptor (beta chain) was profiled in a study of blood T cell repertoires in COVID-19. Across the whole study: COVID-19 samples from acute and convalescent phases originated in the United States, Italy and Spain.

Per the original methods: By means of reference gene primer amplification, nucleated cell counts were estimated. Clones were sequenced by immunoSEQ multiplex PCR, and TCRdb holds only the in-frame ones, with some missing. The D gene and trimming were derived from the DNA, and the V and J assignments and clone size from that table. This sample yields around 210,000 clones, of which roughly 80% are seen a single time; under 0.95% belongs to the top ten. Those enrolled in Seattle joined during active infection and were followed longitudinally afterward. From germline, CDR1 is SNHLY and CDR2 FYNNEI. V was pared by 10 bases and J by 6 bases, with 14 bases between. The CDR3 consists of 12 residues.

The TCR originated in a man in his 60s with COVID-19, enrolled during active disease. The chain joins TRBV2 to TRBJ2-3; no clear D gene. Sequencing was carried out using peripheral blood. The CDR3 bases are TGTGCCACCTCGGAACAGTCCGATACGCAGTATTTT. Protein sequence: CATSEQSDTQYF. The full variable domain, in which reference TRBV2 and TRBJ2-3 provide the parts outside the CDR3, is EPEVTQTPSHQVTQMGQEVILRCVPISNHLYFYWYRQILGQKVEFLVSFYNNEISEKSEIFDDQFSVERPDGSNFTLKIRSTKLEDSAMYFCATSEQSDTQYFGPGTRLTVL.